The TCR beta chain described here comes from a study of blood T cell repertoires in COVID-19. Study context: The United States, Italy and Spain were the sources of the acute and convalescent COVID-19 samples.

Across 20 to 25 US areas, participants ranged in age from 18 to 89 years. Study processing details: Amplification of reference gene primers was used by the study to estimate nucleated cell counts. Here immunoSEQ multiplex PCR was the method, and the copy in TCRdb shows in-frame clones only, minus some. V and J calls and clone size are copied from that table; D and trimming were computed from the DNA. The repertoire holds roughly 200,000 clones, with approximately 75% as singletons. This CDR3 spans 17 amino acids. CDR1 is GTSNPN and CDR2 is SVGIG in the germline V gene (reference sequence). V lost 1 base to trimming and J lost 6 bases; unmatched junction nucleotides: 9.

The sequencing sample was made of PBMCs or T cells enriched from blood (not recorded which). V and J are TRBV30 and TRBJ2-3; 14 nucleotides match TRBD2. The TCR comes from a man aged 35 to 55 who had recovered from COVID-19. The CDR3 is CAWSAPGLAGVLDTQYF. CDR3 nucleotides: TGTGCCTGGAGTGCCCCGGGACTAGCGGGGGTGCTGGATACGCAGTATTTT.